Only a few counts were recorded for the clone carrying this T cell receptor beta chain. The sample is drawn from a study of neurological immune-mediated disorders. CDR3 length: 15 residues. J gave up 0 bases and V 4 bases, and 4 bases lay outside the gene matches. CDR1 is SGHRS and CDR2 is YFSETQ in the germline V gene. The making of cDNA relied on 5'RACE with 10-nucleotide random UMIs. One entry per CDR3 protein, called by TCRdb with MiXCR from the 5' RACE reads. The sample shows approximately 70,000 distinct CDR3 sequences, about 5.1% of them seen only once. The V call is TRBV5-1, the J call TRBJ2-1, with TRBD2 matching over 7 bases. The receptor was derived from a woman between 65 and 79 years old with multiple sclerosis. The source material was PBMCs. The CDR3 DNA is TGCGCCAGCAGCACAGCGGGAACCTCCTACAATGAGCAGTTCTTC. Translation gives CASSTAGTSYNEQFF.